These 21 T cell receptor beta chains share one sample of origin, sequenced in a study of blood T cell repertoires in COVID-19 (dated by TCRdb to 2018 to 2020). Preparation of the library involved the immunoSEQ multiplex PCR assay. TCRdb carries this immuneACCESS record with in-frame sequences only. Its versions omit some clonotypes, under half of them owing to an unresolved V gene in the studies checked, with the rest unexplained. The sample contains about 280,000 clones, around 90% of them found a single time. The ten largest clonotypes hold around 1.7% of the sample. Sequencing was done on a sample of PBMCs or T cells enriched from blood (not recorded which). Source of these receptors: a woman between 18 and 29 years old with acute COVID-19.

This chain uses TRBV11-2 with TRBJ2-7, with D unresolved. Trimming took 0 bases from V and 3 from J, leaving 6 bases between them. The germline V gene has CDR1 SGHAT and CDR2 FQNNGV. The CDR3 runs to 13 residues. CDR3 nucleotides: TGTGCCAGCAGCTTAGATACGGGCTACGAGCAGTACTTC. It codes for CASSLDTGYEQYF.

The V call is TRBV7-9, the J call TRBJ1-1, with D uncertain. V shed 4 bases and J shed 1 base, with 10 bases lying between them. In germline, CDR1 is SEHNR, CDR2 FQNEAQ (reference sequence). This CDR3 is built from 14 residues. The DNA of the CDR3 is TGTGCCAGCAGCTCAGTGTGGGCGAACACTGAAGCTTTCTTT. Its protein is CASSSVWANTEAFF.

This clone has a single count. This sequence joins TRBV18 and TRBJ1-5; tentative D call: TRBD1 (5 bases). CDR1 and CDR2 from the germline V gene are KGHSH and LQKENI. Trimming took 4 bases from V and 0 from J, leaving 13 bases between them. The length of the CDR3 is 16 residues. Here the CDR3 reads CASSREGLHSNQPQHF. CDR3 sequence (DNA): TGTGCCAGCTCACGAGAGGGACTCCATAGCAATCAGCCCCAGCATTTT.

The chain recombines TRBV6-5 with TRBJ1-2; 9 bases agree with TRBD1. The CDR3 has 14 amino acids. Germline CDR1 and CDR2: MNHEY and SVGAGI. V shed 4 bases, J shed 7 bases, and the junction held 7 bases outside the gene matches. CDR3 in amino acids: CASSSHRGQAGYTF. The DNA of the CDR3 is TGTGCCAGCAGTTCTCACAGGGGGCAGGCTGGCTACACCTTC.

V is TRBV19 and J is TRBJ2-2, with 7 bases aligning to TRBD1. The CDR3 spans 13 residues. Germline lookup yields CDR1 LNHDA and CDR2 SQIVND (reference sequence). The V and J ends lost 4 bases and 8 bases, in that order; junction bases with no gene match: 4. CDR3 bases: TGTGCCAGTAGTACCCAGGGGGTAGGGGAGCTGTTTTTT. Translation gives CASSTQGVGELFF.

The CDR3 DNA is TGTGCCAGCATTTGGACCGGGACTAGGTCTTCAGATACGCAGTATTTT. Translation: CASIWTGTRSSDTQYF. The chain is built from TRBV2 and TRBJ2-3; 8 bases fit TRBD2. This CDR3 has 16 residues. V was pared by 7 bases and J by 4 bases, with 13 bases of the junction left unmatched. Germline V gene sequence: CDR1 SNHLY, CDR2 FYNNEI.

V usage is TRBV6-5 and J usage is TRBJ1-2, with TRBD1 as a possible D gene (5 bases). This CDR3 spans 14 amino acids. The germline V and J ends were trimmed by 0 bases and 7 bases, with 12 bases remaining between them. CDR1 and CDR2 from the germline V gene are MNHEY and SVGAGI. This CDR3 is CASSYSGPGGGYTF. CDR3 nucleotide sequence: TGTGCCAGCAGTTACTCAGGACCGGGGGGTGGCTACACCTTC.

The chain uses TRBV19 and TRBJ1-5; 7 bases are a match to TRBD1. V shed 7 bases, J shed 4 bases, and the junction held 7 bases outside the gene matches. Per germline, CDR1 LNHDA and CDR2 SQIVND (reference sequence). The CDR3 is made up of 14 amino acids. CDR3 in DNA: TGTGCCAGTACCCTCGGGACAGCTAATCAGCCCCAGCATTTT. This encodes CASTLGTANQPQHF.

The V gene is TRBV5-1, the J gene TRBJ1-1, with a possible D match to TRBD1 (5 bases). Germline V gene lookup returns CDR1 SGHRS and CDR2 YFSETQ. Trimming took off 4 bases at V and 1 base at J, with 14 bases between the two ends. The CDR3 has 15 residues. The CDR3 region is CASSGGDPENTEAFF. The CDR3 DNA follows: TGCGCCAGCAGCGGGGGGGACCCCGAGAACACTGAAGCTTTCTTT.

The CDR3 DNA is TGCAGCGTTGAAAGGACTAGCGGGAGTAGTAATGAGCAGTTCTTC. The encoded protein is CSVERTSGSSNEQFF. The chain uses TRBV29-1 and TRBJ2-1; 13 nucleotides align to TRBD2. Germline loops: CDR1 SQVTM, CDR2 ANQGSEA. V trimming: 2 bases; J trimming: 7 bases; junction bases outside the gene matches: 5. The CDR3 has 15 residues.

V gene TRBV5-1 combines with J gene TRBJ2-1; possible D gene TRBD2, 6 bases. This CDR3 is built from 15 residues. Trimming left V 0 bases short and J 3 bases short, with 10 bases between. In germline, CDR1 is SGHRS, CDR2 YFSETQ. This chain's CDR3 is CASSLGLVSYNEQFF. DNA of the CDR3: TGCGCCAGCAGCTTGGGACTAGTAAGCTACAATGAGCAGTTCTTC.

The gene calls are TRBV28 and TRBJ2-1; TRBD2 matches at 11 bases. The CDR3 has 17 residues. Germline V gene sequence: CDR1 MDHEN, CDR2 SYDVKM. Trimming cost V 3 bases and J 2 bases; bases outside gene matches: 6. The CDR3 spells CASSFLLSGRAYNEQFF. The CDR3 DNA follows: TGTGCCAGCAGTTTCCTTCTTAGCGGGAGGGCCTACAATGAGCAGTTCTTC.

As DNA, the CDR3 is TGTGCCAGTAGCCGAGGGAGAATTCAGCCCCAGCATTTT. It specifies CASSRGRIQPQHF. The chain combines TRBV19 with TRBJ1-5, with unresolved D. The CDR3 loop spans 13 amino acids. Trimming stripped 6 bases from V and 6 bases from J, with 12 bases between. Germline values: CDR1 LNHDA, CDR2 SQIVND (reference sequence).

The chain couples TRBV28 to TRBJ1-2; 11 nucleotides line up with TRBD1. The length of the CDR3 is 15 residues. With V trimmed by 5 bases and J by 6 bases, 8 bases remained unmatched. CDR1 MDHEN and CDR2 SYDVKM come from the germline V gene. CDR3 protein: CASSIGQGASHGYTF. The CDR3 DNA sequence: TGTGCCAGCAGTATCGGACAGGGGGCTTCTCATGGCTACACCTTC.

The chain carries TRBV11-2 and TRBJ2-1, with 8 bases aligning to TRBD2. After removal of 5 bases from V and 5 bases from J, the junction contained 8 bases not matched to a gene. This CDR3 has 15 amino acids. Germline CDR1 SGHAT, CDR2 FQNNGV. DNA of the CDR3: TGTGCCAGCAGCCATGGGAGCGGGAGTCACAATGAGCAGTTCTTC. Its protein product is CASSHGSGSHNEQFF.

The chain combines TRBV15 with TRBJ2-7, with D possibly TRBD1 on 6 matching bases. There are 12 residues in the CDR3. The germline CDR1 and CDR2 sequences are LNHNV and YYDKDF (reference sequence). Trimming stripped 5 bases from V and 11 bases from J, with 16 bases between. For the CDR3, the DNA is TGTGCCACCAGCGGGGGCGTGGGAGCAGAGTACTTC. Protein: CATSGGVGAEYF. The variable domain in full, with the rest retrieved from reference TRBV15 and TRBJ2-7, is DAMVIQNPRYQVTQFGKPVTLSCSQTLNHNVMYWYQQKSSQAPKLLFHYYDKDFNNEADTPDNFQSRRPNTSFCFLDIRSPGLGDTAMYLCATSGGVGAEYFGPGTRLTVT.

V usage is TRBV30 and J usage is TRBJ1-1, with 8 bases lining up with TRBD1. CDR1 GTSNPN and CDR2 SVGIG come from the germline V gene (reference sequence). V was pared by 2 bases and J by 0 bases, with 8 bases of the junction left unmatched. This CDR3 spans 16 amino acids. The CDR3 DNA reads as TGTGCCTGGAGTTTCGTGACAGGGGCTATGAACACTGAAGCTTTCTTT. Amino acids: CAWSFVTGAMNTEAFF.

CDR3 amino acids: CASRRTSVYEQYF. Here the CDR3 DNA reads TGTGCCAGCAGGAGGACTAGCGTTTACGAGCAGTACTTC. The V gene is TRBV27, the J gene TRBJ2-7; 9 positions agree with TRBD2. The CDR3 totals 13 residues. Germline CDR1 is MNHEY and CDR2 is SMNVEV (reference sequence). V lost 6 bases and J lost 4; bases outside the gene matches: 4.

The V gene is TRBV19, the J gene TRBJ2-4; no reliable D call. CDR1 and CDR2 from the germline V gene are LNHDA and SQIVND (reference sequence). Trimming pared 5 bases from V and 5 bases from J, leaving 13 bases between. The CDR3 is 14 amino acids. CDR3 bases: TGTGCCAGTAGTCCCCAGGCCTCCCAAAACATTCAGTACTTC. Protein sequence: CASSPQASQNIQYF. Supplemented by reference TRBV19 and TRBJ2-4, the full variable domain reads DGGITQSPKYLFRKEGQNVTLSCEQNLNHDAMYWYRQDPGQGLRLIYYSQIVNDFQKGDIAEGYSVSREKKESFPLTVTSAQKNPTAFYLCASSPQASQNIQYFGAGTRLSVL.

The V call is TRBV7-2, the J call TRBJ1-6; 9 bases are a match to TRBD1. V gave up 0 bases and J gave up 6 bases; unmatched junction bases: 9. CDR1 and CDR2 from the germline V gene are SGHTA and FQGNSA. This CDR3 contains 18 residues. As DNA, the CDR3 is TGTGCCAGCAGCTTAGCGCTAGGGACAGGGTCTGCTAATTCACCCCTCCACTTT. The encoded protein is CASSLALGTGSANSPLHF.

CDR3 coding DNA: TGTGCCAGCAGCTTCATAACATCACTAGCGGGAGGACCCTACGAGCAGTACTTC. Translating it yields CASSFITSLAGGPYEQYF. The chain has TRBV11-2 and TRBJ2-7; 12 bases line up with TRBD2. The CDR3 covers 18 residues. V was clipped by 3 bases and J by 2 bases; unmatched bases: 11. Looked up from germline, CDR1 is SGHAT and CDR2 is FQNNGV.